This T cell receptor beta chain was sequenced for a study of CD8+ T cells in alopecia areata (dated by TCRdb to 2017 to 2018). Study-level background: Skin from C3H/HeJ donors aged about 6-12 months with spontaneous alopecia was grafted onto female C3H/HeJ recipients aged roughly 7-10 weeks. In both human patients and the C3H/HeJ mouse model, the study applied high-throughput TCRbeta sequencing to look at T cell clonal expansion in alopecia areata. The RNA source kit depended on sample type: the PAXgene miRNA kit for fixed scalp, the miRNeasy kit for PBMCs, and the RNeasy kit for mouse skin. Scalp clonality was compared among normal scalp (n=4), patchy alopecia areata scalp (n=8), and alopecia totalis/universalis scalp (n=8). In humans, TCRbeta sequencing was performed on scalp tissue and on sorted CD4+ and CD8+ peripheral blood T cells from healthy controls and from patients with patchy or totalis/universalis alopecia areata. TCRbeta CDR3 regions were amplified by immunoSEQ multiplex PCR with 35 Vbeta forward and 13 Jbeta reverse primers. What the work shows at the level of the full study, not this receptor alone: Compared with normal scalp, lesional scalp had higher clonality and more expanded CD8+ clones, particularly in alopecia totalis/universalis, a pattern that suggests antigenic drive. TCR sequences shared between patients were less clear than in mice, possibly partly because of HLA diversity in the patient population. Scalp TCR repertoire analysis is complicated because resident alphabeta T cells in normal human skin are also sequenced, whereas mouse skin is dominated by gammadelta T cells.

Including the terminal cysteine and phenylalanine, the CDR3 comprises 14 residues. The DNA has 30 bases, all within the CDR3, and is read from base 1. V is clipped by 6 bases and J by 0 bases, and the sequence between their germline boundaries is 11 bases long. The germline V gene (reference sequence) yields NSQYPW for CDR1 and LRSPGD for CDR2. Library preparation was by the immunoSEQ multiplex PCR assay. To provide template for TCR sequencing, every sample had RNA extracted and reverse transcribed into cDNA. First-strand cDNA was synthesized with SuperScript III using a 2:1 mix of oligo-dT and random hexamers. Amplification bias was assessed with a synthetic immune receptor repertoire, and residual bias was removed computationally. Libraries were sequenced on Illumina HiSeq using 60 bp reads that covered the CDR3 and were read from J toward V. In the original analysis: Raw reads were preprocessed to remove errors, and CDR3 was defined according to IMGT conventions as the region from the conserved cysteine to phenylalanine. Clonality was computed by normalizing Shannon entropy by log2 of the number of productive unique TCRs and subtracting the result from 1. CD4 or CD8 identity of scalp clones was inferred by cross-referencing scalp TCRbeta sequences with sorted blood CD4 and CD8 repertoires. TCRdb retrieved this table from immuneACCESS and kept in-frame rearrangements only. Not all clones are present; in checked studies, unresolved V genes account for under half, and no reason is known for the remainder. That table is the source of V, J and clone size, and D and trimming were worked out from the DNA. The sample counts around 110,000 clones, each observed more than once. The top ten clones comprise 20% of the sample.

This clone has a handful of counts. It has no known antigen specificity. The receptor originates from a mouse, and its gene names and germline sequences are accordingly murine. Read sequence stops 4 residues before the CDR3 end, and the germline J gene provides the missing end. This receptor was obtained from a C3H/HeJ mouse with alopecia areata. In terms of MHC, this strain is H2-k. The chain employs TRBV1 and TRBJ1-2; the D region possibly corresponds to TRBD1 (6 bases align). Sequenced sample: lesional skin. This receptor has the CDR3 CTCRQGPANSDYTF. CDR3 DNA (partial): TGCACCTGCAGACAGGGCCCTGCAAACTCC.